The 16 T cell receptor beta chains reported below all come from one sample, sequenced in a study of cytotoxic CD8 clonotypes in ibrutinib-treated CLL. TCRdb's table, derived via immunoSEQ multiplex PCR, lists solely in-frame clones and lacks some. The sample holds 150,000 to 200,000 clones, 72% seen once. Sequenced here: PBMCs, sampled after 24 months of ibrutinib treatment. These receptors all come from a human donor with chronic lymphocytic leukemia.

The CDR3 DNA reads TGTGCCAGCAGCGACCGGGACAGGGTGTGGGGGGCCAACGTCCTGACTTTC. Residues: CASSDRDRVWGANVLTF. The chain combines TRBV14 with TRBJ2-6, with 9 bases aligning to TRBD1. Germline V lookup: CDR1 SGHDN, CDR2 FVKESK. CDR3 size: 17 residues. After removal of 5 bases from V and 4 bases from J, the junction contained 9 bases not matched to a gene.

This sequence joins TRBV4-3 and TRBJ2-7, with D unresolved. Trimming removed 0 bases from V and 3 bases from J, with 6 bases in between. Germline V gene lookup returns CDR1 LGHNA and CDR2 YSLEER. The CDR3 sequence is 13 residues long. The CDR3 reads CASSQDRHYEQYF. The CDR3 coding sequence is TGCGCCAGCAGCCAAGACAGACACTACGAGCAGTACTTC.

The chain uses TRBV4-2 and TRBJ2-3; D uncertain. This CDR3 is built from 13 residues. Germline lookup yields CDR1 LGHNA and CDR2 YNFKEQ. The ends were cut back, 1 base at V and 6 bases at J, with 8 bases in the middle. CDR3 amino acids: CASSQGFMDTQYF. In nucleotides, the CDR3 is TGTGCCAGCAGCCAAGGATTCATGGATACGCAGTATTTT.

The CDR3 nucleotides read TGCGCCAGCAGCTTGAGGGGGCCGGGGGAGACCCAGTACTTC. Translating gives CASSLRGPGETQYF. The V and J genes are TRBV5-1 and TRBJ2-5; TRBD1 agrees at 7 bases. The CDR3 consists of 14 residues. Trimming cost V 1 base and J 5 bases; bases outside gene matches: 5. The germline CDR1 and CDR2 sequences are SGHRS and YFSETQ.

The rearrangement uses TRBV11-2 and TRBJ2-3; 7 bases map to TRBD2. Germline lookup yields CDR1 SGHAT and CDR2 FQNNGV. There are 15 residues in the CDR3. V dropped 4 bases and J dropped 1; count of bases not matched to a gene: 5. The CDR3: CASSSRDYGTDTQYF. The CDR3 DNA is TGTGCCAGCAGCTCCCGGGACTACGGCACAGATACGCAGTATTTT.

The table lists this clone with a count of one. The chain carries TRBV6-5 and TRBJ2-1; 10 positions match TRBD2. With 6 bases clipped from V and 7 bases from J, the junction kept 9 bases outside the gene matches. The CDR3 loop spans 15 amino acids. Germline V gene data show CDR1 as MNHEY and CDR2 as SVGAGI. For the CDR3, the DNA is TGTGCCAGCAGCAAAACAACGGGACTAGCGAATGAGCAGTTCTTC. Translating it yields CASSKTTGLANEQFF.

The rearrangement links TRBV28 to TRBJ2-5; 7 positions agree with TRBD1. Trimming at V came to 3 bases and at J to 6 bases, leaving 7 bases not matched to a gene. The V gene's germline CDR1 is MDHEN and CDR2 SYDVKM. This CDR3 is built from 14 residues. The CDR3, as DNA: TGTGCCAGCAGTTTTTCTCAACAGGGGAAGACCCAGTACTTC. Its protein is CASSFSQQGKTQYF. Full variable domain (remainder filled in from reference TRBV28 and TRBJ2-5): DVKVTQSSRYLVKRTGEKVFLECVQDMDHENMFWYRQDPGLGLRLIYFSYDVKMKEKGDIPEGYSVSREKKERFSLILESASTNQTSMYLCASSFSQQGKTQYFGPGTRLLVL.

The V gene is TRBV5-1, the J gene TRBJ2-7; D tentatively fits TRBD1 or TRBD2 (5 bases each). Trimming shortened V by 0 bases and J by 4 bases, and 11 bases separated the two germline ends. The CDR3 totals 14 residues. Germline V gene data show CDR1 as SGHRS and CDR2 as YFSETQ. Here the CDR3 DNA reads TGCGCCAGCAGCTTGGAGGGACGGGGATACGAGCAGTACTTC. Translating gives CASSLEGRGYEQYF.

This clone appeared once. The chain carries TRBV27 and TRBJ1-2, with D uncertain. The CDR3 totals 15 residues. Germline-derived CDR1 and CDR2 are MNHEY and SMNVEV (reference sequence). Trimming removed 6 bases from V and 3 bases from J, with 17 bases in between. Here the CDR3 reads CASRPRFGEYYGYTF. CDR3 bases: TGTGCCAGCAGGCCGAGGTTTGGCGAATACTATGGCTACACCTTC.

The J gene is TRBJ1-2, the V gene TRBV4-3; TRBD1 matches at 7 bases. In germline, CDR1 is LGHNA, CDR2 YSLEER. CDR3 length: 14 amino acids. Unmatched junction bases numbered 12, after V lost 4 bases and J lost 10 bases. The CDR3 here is CASSRTSGGKAYTF. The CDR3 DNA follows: TGCGCCAGCAGCCGGACCTCAGGGGGGAAAGCCTACACCTTC.

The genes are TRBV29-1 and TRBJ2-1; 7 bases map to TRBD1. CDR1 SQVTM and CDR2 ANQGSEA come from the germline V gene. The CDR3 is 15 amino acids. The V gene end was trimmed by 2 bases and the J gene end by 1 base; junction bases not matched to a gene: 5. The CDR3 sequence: CSVEQSRGSYNEQFF. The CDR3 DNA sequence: TGCAGCGTTGAACAGTCCAGGGGGTCCTACAATGAGCAGTTCTTC.

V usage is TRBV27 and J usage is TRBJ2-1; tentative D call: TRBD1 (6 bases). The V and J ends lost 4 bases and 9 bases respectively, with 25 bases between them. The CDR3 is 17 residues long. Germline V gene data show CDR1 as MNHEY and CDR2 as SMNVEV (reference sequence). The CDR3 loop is CASSSQGPGQFLGEQFF. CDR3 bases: TGTGCCAGCAGTTCCCAGGGTCCGGGACAATTCTTAGGTGAGCAGTTCTTC.

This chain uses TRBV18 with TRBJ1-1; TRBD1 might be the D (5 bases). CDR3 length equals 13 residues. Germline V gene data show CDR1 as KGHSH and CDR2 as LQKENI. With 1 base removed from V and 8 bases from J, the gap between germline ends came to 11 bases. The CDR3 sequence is CASSPRDGEEAFF. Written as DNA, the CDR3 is TGTGCCAGCTCACCACGGGACGGGGAAGAAGCTTTCTTT. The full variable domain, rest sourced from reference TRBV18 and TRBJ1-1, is NAGVMQNPRHLVRRRGQEARLRCSPMKGHSHVYWYRQLPEEGLKFMVYLQKENIIDESGMPKERFSAEFPKEGPSILRIQQVVRGDSAAYFCASSPRDGEEAFFGQGTRLTVV.

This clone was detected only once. The CDR3 nucleotides read TGTGCCAGCAGTGAAATTAATTGGCTCGGAATCACAGATACGCAGTATTTT. Amino acid sequence: CASSEINWLGITDTQYF. J is TRBJ2-3 and V is TRBV25-1, with unresolved D. Trimming took off 2 bases at V and 2 bases at J, with 17 bases between the two ends. This CDR3 has 17 residues. Germline CDR1 is MGHDK and CDR2 is SYGVNS. Filled out from reference TRBV25-1 and TRBJ2-3, the complete variable domain reads EADIYQTPRYLVIGTGKKITLECSQTMGHDKMYWYQQDPGMELHLIHYSYGVNSTEKGDLSSESTVSRIRTEHFPLTLESARPSHTSQYLCASSEINWLGITDTQYFGPGTRLTVL.

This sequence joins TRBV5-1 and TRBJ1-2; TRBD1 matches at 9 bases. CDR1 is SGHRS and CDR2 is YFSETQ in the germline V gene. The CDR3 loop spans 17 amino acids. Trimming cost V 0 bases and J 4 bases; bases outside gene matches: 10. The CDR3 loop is CASSLGTGGPGSYGYTF. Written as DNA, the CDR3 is TGCGCCAGCAGCTTGGGTACAGGGGGCCCAGGTTCCTATGGCTACACCTTC.

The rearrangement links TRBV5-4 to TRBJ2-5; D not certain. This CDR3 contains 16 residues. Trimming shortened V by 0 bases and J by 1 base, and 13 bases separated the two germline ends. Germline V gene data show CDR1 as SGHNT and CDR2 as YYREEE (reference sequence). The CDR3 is CASSLEWQSSQETQYF. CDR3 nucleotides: TGTGCCAGCAGCTTGGAGTGGCAGAGCTCCCAAGAGACCCAGTACTTC.